This T cell receptor beta chain appears in the sequencing data of a study of cytomegalovirus exposure and HLA in healthy donors. Findings of the study overall: A later analysis found first-cohort TCR clusters tended to co-occur in the approximately 120 validation repertoires. Confirmation in vitro established that a few CMV-associated chains were specific for CMV antigens. Cytomegalovirus association was listed for 170 or so TCR beta chains.

Repertoires were generated with immunoSEQ multiplex PCR, while TCRdb's copy carries only in-frame clones and drops some. In the table there are around 250,000 clones, roughly 91% of which are singletons. On this clone itself: What it binds is unknown.

The TCR sequence derives from a woman aged 25 to 39 in good health and CMV-seronegative. Sequencing used PBMCs.

The CDR3: CASSWEDKTYEQYF. Written as DNA, the CDR3 is TGCGCCAGCAGCTGGGAGGACAAGACCTACGAGCAGTACTTC. The chain couples TRBV5-1 to TRBJ2-7; weak D call: TRBD2 (6 bases). V dropped 3 bases and J dropped 2 bases, with 12 bases sitting between them. The CDR3 is made up of 14 amino acids. Germline values: CDR1 SGHRS, CDR2 YFSETQ. Together with reference TRBV5-1 and TRBJ2-7, the CDR3 gives the full variable domain: KAGVTQTPRYLIKTRGQQVTLSCSPISGHRSVSWYQQTPGQGLQFLFEYFSETQRNKGNFPGRFSGRQFSNSRSEMNVSTLELGDSALYLCASSWEDKTYEQYFGPGTRLTVT.